This T cell receptor beta chain is from a study of blood T cells in healthy people across ages. Turning to the study itself: Every two T cells gave about one barcoded beta molecule via template switching.

The study's findings and limits: A roughly linear age-dependent decrease characterized TCR beta diversity per million T cells.

The germline V and J ends were trimmed by 0 bases and 7 bases, with 7 bases remaining between them. From germline, CDR1 is LNHDA and CDR2 SQIVND (reference sequence). This CDR3 region has 13 residues. The use of a sample-barcoded 5' primer and a J-beta primer mix characterized a second PCR of about 7 to 12 cycles. MiXCR, run by TCRdb on the 5' RACE reads, gives a single entry per CDR3 protein. The sample has 950,000 to 1,200,000 distinct CDR3 sequences, around two fifths seen once. A word on this clonotype: The antigen is undetermined.

Staff drew around 10 milliliters of peripheral blood from each donor. Isolation recovered at least 7 million PBMCs from every sample. The source of this sequence is a man younger than 35 in good health. V and J are TRBV19 and TRBJ1-5, with D uncertain. Sequencing used blood. Written as DNA, the CDR3 is TGTGCCAGTAGTATAGAGGGTAACCAGCCCCAGCATTTT. The encoded protein is CASSIEGNQPQHF.